The following is a T cell receptor beta chain sequence with its context. The record originates from a study of blood T cell repertoires in COVID-19. Study in general: Some COVID-19 samples were acute and others convalescent; all came from the United States, Italy and Spain.

Sequencing was performed with immunoSEQ multiplex PCR; in TCRdb, only in-frame clones are kept and a portion is missing. The repertoire includes around 24,000 clones, around 85% of them detected once, and 50% to 75% sits in the top ten. J was trimmed by 3 bases and V by 5 bases; bases with no gene match: 6. CDR1 is SGHVS and CDR2 is FQNEAQ in the germline V gene. The CDR3 has 14 residues. The sequencing input was peripheral blood. The chain uses TRBV7-8 and TRBJ2-7; 8 bases are shared with TRBD2. The TCR originated in an elderly woman with acute or convalescent COVID-19. The CDR3 here is CASSAGGDFYEQYF. CDR3 in DNA: TGTGCCAGCAGCGCCGGGGGGGACTTCTACGAGCAGTACTTC.